What follows describes a single TCR beta chain. The entry originates in a study of blood T cell repertoires in COVID-19. In germline, CDR1 is WNHNN, CDR2 SYGVQD (reference sequence). J lost 0 bases, V lost 4 bases, and 5 bases had no gene match. This CDR3 comprises 16 residues. Across about two dozen US areas, participants ranged in age from about 18 to 100 years. Original analysis: How many nucleated cells were present was estimated from reference gene primer amplification. Only in-frame clones appear in the TCRdb table, and some are missing; sequencing was by immunoSEQ multiplex PCR. V, J and clone size are taken as reported in that table, and D and trimming were inferred from the DNA itself. The table records 300,000 to 400,000 clones, around 86% of them present only once.

V usage is TRBV10-1 and J usage is TRBJ2-3; 9 bases fit TRBD2. This TCR was recovered from a man between 60 and 75 years old who had recovered from COVID-19. The sequencing sample was made of PBMCs or T cells enriched from blood (not recorded which). CDR3 protein: CASSATSGKSTDTQYF. DNA of the CDR3: TGCGCCAGCAGTGCGACTAGCGGAAAAAGCACAGATACGCAGTATTTT.